This T cell receptor beta chain appears in the sequencing data of a study of beta chain features in type 1 diabetes. Points from the study as a whole: In every one of the four CD4+ subsets, TCRB CDR3s were moderately but significantly shorter in Type 1 diabetes patients.

Reverse transcription of all isolated RNA meant that expressed TCRB transcripts were sequenced. Profiled with immunoSEQ multiplex PCR; TCRdb holds only in-frame clones, not every one. This table has roughly 220,000 clones, about a sixth appearing once. This clone was picked up a small number of times. Its antigen is not known. The length of the CDR3 is 13 residues. Trimming cost V 7 bases and J 10 bases; bases outside gene matches: 10. Germline CDR1 reads SQVTM; CDR2 reads ANQGSEA. This rearrangement joins TRBV29-1 to TRBJ2-1; 10 nucleotides match TRBD2. The sequenced sample was naive CD4+ T cells from blood. The TCR sequence derives from a man younger than 40 with type 1 diabetes. The CDR3 sequence: CSGSGRAVGEQFF. The DNA for the CDR3 is TGCAGCGGAAGCGGGAGGGCCGTGGGGGAGCAGTTCTTC.